The 19 T cell receptor beta chains presented below share a single source sample, sequenced in a study of cytomegalovirus exposure and HLA in healthy donors. The PCR had 60 Vbeta and 13 Jbeta primers. Sequencing used immunoSEQ multiplex PCR; TCRdb keeps in-frame clones, though not all of them. The table records around 150,000 clones, roughly 88% of them present only once. The sequencing input was PBMCs. The receptors here all came from a woman aged 18-29 years in good health and CMV-seronegative.

This clone was detected a few times. The chain carries TRBV2 and TRBJ2-5; TRBD2 matches 10 bases. Losses at the gene ends were 4 bases for V and 5 bases for J; bases not matched to a gene: 7. This CDR3 is 15 amino acids long. Germline values: CDR1 SNHLY, CDR2 FYNNEI. The CDR3 DNA reads as TGTGCCAGCAGTGCAGGAAGTAGCGGGGGGGAGACCCAGTACTTC. It codes for CASSAGSSGGETQYF.

The rearrangement uses TRBV7-2 and TRBJ1-2; TRBD1 is a possible D gene (5 bases). Trimming pared 1 base from V and 8 bases from J, leaving 11 bases between. The CDR3 runs 13 residues. Germline V gene lookup returns CDR1 SGHTA and CDR2 FQGNSA. CDR3 bases: TGTGCCAGCAGCTTAGAGGGGTTAGGGGGCTACACCTTC. This translates into CASSLEGLGGYTF. The full variable domain, completed using reference TRBV7-2 and TRBJ1-2, is GAGVSQSPSNKVTEKGKDVELRCDPISGHTALYWYRQSLGQGLEFLIYFQGNSAPDKSGLPSDRFSAERTGGSVSTLTIQRTQQEDSAVYLCASSLEGLGGYTFGSGTRLTVV.

This chain uses TRBV28 with TRBJ1-1, with D unclear. With 2 bases removed from V and 0 bases from J, the gap between germline ends came to 7 bases. This CDR3 region has 14 residues. Germline loops: CDR1 MDHEN, CDR2 SYDVKM. CDR3 bases: TGTGCCAGCAGTTTAAGCAGGATGAACACTGAAGCTTTCTTT. Residues: CASSLSRMNTEAFF.

This chain uses TRBV11-2 with TRBJ2-5; unclear D gene. Trimming removed 1 base at V and 5 bases at J, with 14 bases between. Looked up from germline, CDR1 is SGHAT and CDR2 is FQNNGV. The CDR3 runs 15 residues. Written as DNA, the CDR3 is TGTGCCAGCAGCTTAGTTGGTCAAGTTGCGGAGACCCAGTACTTC. It translates to CASSLVGQVAETQYF.

This clone was found once. The chain uses TRBV6-5 and TRBJ1-6; maybe TRBD1 (5 bases). The germline V gene has CDR1 MNHEY and CDR2 SVGAGI. The CDR3 has 14 amino acids. The V gene lost 4 bases and the J gene lost 8 bases, with 12 bases spanning the gap. The CDR3 sequence is CASSFQGFDSPLHF. The CDR3 coding sequence is TGTGCCAGCAGTTTCCAGGGTTTCGATTCACCCCTCCACTTT.

V is TRBV19 and J is TRBJ2-5, with D hard to call. Between the trimmed V and J ends, which lost 3 bases and 4 bases, there was a span of 6 bases. Germline V CDR1 and CDR2: LNHDA, SQIVND (reference sequence). The CDR3 contains 12 residues. CDR3 residues: CASSMTGETQYF. The CDR3, as DNA: TGTGCCAGTAGTATGACGGGAGAGACCCAGTACTTC.

This chain links TRBV11-2 with TRBJ1-2; 10 bases are a match to TRBD1. Germline assignment: CDR1 SGHAT and CDR2 FQNNGV. Germline trimming cut 7 bases from V and 7 bases from J; bases unmatched to any gene: 9. There are 14 residues in the CDR3. CDR3 nucleotides: TGTGCCAGCATCGATGATCGGACAGGGGGTGGCTACACCTTC. Translated: CASIDDRTGGGYTF. The variable domain in full, completed from reference TRBV11-2 and TRBJ1-2, reads EAGVAQSPRYKIIEKRQSVAFWCNPISGHATLYWYQQILGQGPKLLIQFQNNGVVDDSQLPKDRFSAERLKGVDSTLKIQPAKLEDSAVYLCASIDDRTGGGYTFGSGTRLTVV.

CDR3 bases: TGCGCCAGCAGCTTGGGGGTCAGGGGGCGCGGCGAGCAGTACTTC. Translating it yields CASSLGVRGRGEQYF. This chain uses TRBV5-1 with TRBJ2-5, with 8 bases that match TRBD1. The J call is in doubt because the DNA end fits TRBJ2-7 better. Germline CDR1 and CDR2: SGHRS and YFSETQ. This CDR3 contains 15 residues.

V usage is TRBV7-7 and J usage is TRBJ2-1; D perhaps matches TRBD2 (5 bases). V lost 3 bases to trimming and J lost 6 bases, with 9 bases between them. The CDR3 consists of 13 residues. Germline V gene data show CDR1 as SSHAT and CDR2 as FNYEAQ (reference sequence). CDR3 residues: CASSFRGSNEQFF. In DNA, the CDR3 is TGTGCCAGCAGCTTTAGAGGGAGCAATGAGCAGTTCTTC.

The V and J genes are TRBV11-3 and TRBJ1-1; no clear D gene. Germline V gives CDR1 SGHNT, CDR2 YENEEA. CDR3 length: 14 residues. Trimming left V 1 base short and J 7 bases short, with 13 bases between. CDR3 loop: CASSLAPGEGEAFF. CDR3 nucleotide sequence: TGTGCCAGCAGCTTAGCCCCGGGTGAGGGTGAAGCTTTCTTT.

This chain joins TRBV30 and TRBJ1-5; 11 nucleotides agree with TRBD1. The CDR3 covers 15 residues. Germline lookup yields CDR1 GTSNPN and CDR2 SVGIG (reference sequence). The trim removed 4 bases at V and 5 bases at J, leaving 7 bases unmatched. CDR3 in DNA: TGTGCCTGGACCAGGGTGGGACAGGGGGATCAGCCCCAGCATTTT. Translated, it gives CAWTRVGQGDQPQHF.

The genes are TRBV29-1 and TRBJ1-2; the match to TRBD1 covers 11 bases. This CDR3 region has 13 residues. Germline V lookup: CDR1 SQVTM, CDR2 ANQGSEA. Trimming took 3 bases from V and 4 from J; bases not matched to a gene: 1. The CDR3 DNA follows: TGCAGCGTTGATGGACAGGGGGCCTATGGCTACACCTTC. This translates into CSVDGQGAYGYTF.

This clone showed up just once. The chain joins TRBV6-1 to TRBJ2-5; 9 bases agree with TRBD1. The length of the CDR3 is 14 residues. Germline V CDR1 and CDR2: MNHNS, SASEGT. The trim removed 5 bases at V and 9 bases at J, leaving 10 bases unmatched. The chain's CDR3 is CASSSRTGAQSQYF. The CDR3 DNA reads as TGTGCCAGCAGTTCTAGGACAGGGGCGCAGTCCCAGTACTTC.

The chain uses TRBV30 and TRBJ1-1; D remains unclear. V lost 0 bases to trimming and J lost 4 bases, with 3 bases between them. This CDR3 comprises 11 residues. Germline CDR1 is GTSNPN and CDR2 is SVGIG (reference sequence). This CDR3 reads CAWSVFTEAFF. CDR3 nucleotide sequence: TGTGCCTGGAGTGTCTTCACTGAAGCTTTCTTT.

This rearrangement joins TRBV10-3 to TRBJ2-3; TRBD1 aligns across 12 bases. V lost 11 bases to trimming and J lost 4 bases; unmatched junction nucleotides: 16. The CDR3 runs 17 residues. The germline V gene encodes CDR1 ENHRY and CDR2 SYGVKD. This CDR3 reads CAASPGQGAPHADTQYF. CDR3 bases: TGTGCCGCTTCCCCGGGACAGGGGGCTCCGCACGCAGATACGCAGTATTTT.

The V call is TRBV29-1, the J call TRBJ2-5, with 7 positions matching TRBD1. Unmatched junction bases numbered 3, after V lost 4 bases and J lost 1 base. Per the germline V gene, CDR1 is SQVTM and CDR2 is ANQGSEA. The CDR3 has 13 residues. CDR3 in amino acids: CSVGQGSQETQYF. The CDR3 nucleotides are TGCAGCGTTGGACAGGGCTCCCAAGAGACCCAGTACTTC.

The chain is built from TRBV18 and TRBJ1-6; TRBD1 is a possible D gene (5 bases). This CDR3 has 16 residues. Trimming cost V 3 bases and J 3 bases, with 12 bases left between them. Germline V CDR1 and CDR2: KGHSH, LQKENI. The CDR3 here is CASSPYDSLYNSPLHF. The CDR3 bases are TGTGCCAGCTCACCCTACGACAGCCTCTATAATTCACCCCTCCACTTT.

This clone came up a few times. The chain employs TRBV2 and TRBJ1-3, with TRBD1 identical over 8 bases. The CDR3 is 16 amino acids. Germline CDR1 reads SNHLY; CDR2 reads FYNNEI. V lost 5 bases, J lost 0 bases, and 6 bases stayed unmatched. CDR3 amino acids: CASSSDRGLSGNTIYF. As DNA, the CDR3 is TGTGCCAGCAGTTCTGACAGGGGACTCTCTGGAAACACCATATATTTT.

V is TRBV5-8 and J is TRBJ1-1, with 7 bases that match TRBD1. Germline V gives CDR1 SGHTS, CDR2 YDEGEE. CDR3 length: 14 residues. V was clipped by 5 bases and J by 5 bases; unmatched bases: 9. This CDR3 is CASRLQGLWTEAFF. The CDR3 DNA is TGTGCCAGCAGGTTACAGGGGCTGTGGACTGAAGCTTTCTTT.